These 30 T cell receptor beta chains came from one sample sequenced in a study of shared clonotypes between healthy human individuals. Positive CCR7 selection of CD45RO-negative cells yielded the naive CD8 cells, and terminally differentiated effector memory CD45RA+ cells were excluded. Here immunoSEQ multiplex PCR was the method, and the copy in TCRdb shows in-frame clones only, minus some. The data contain about 2.1 million clones, roughly 95% of them singletons. The sequenced sample consisted of naive CD8+ T cells from PBMCs. These receptors were taken from a man between 18 and 35 years old in good health. Some clones in this sample may be carry-over from other donors' samples.

This clone is a singleton in its sample. The V call is TRBV19, the J call TRBJ2-7; maybe TRBD1 (6 bases). The germline V gene encodes CDR1 LNHDA and CDR2 SQIVND (reference sequence). V was pared by 3 bases and J by 2 bases, with 11 bases between. The CDR3 sequence is 14 residues long. CDR3 coding DNA: TGTGCCAGTAGTATGGCCACAGGGACCTACGAGCAGTACTTC. This translates into CASSMATGTYEQYF.

CDR3 protein: CASSRAPQAEKLFF. CDR3 in DNA: TGTGCCAGCAGCAGAGCTCCCCAAGCTGAAAAACTGTTTTTT. J is TRBJ1-4 and V is TRBV7-9; D ambiguous. Germline-derived CDR1 and CDR2 are SEHNR and FQNEAQ (reference sequence). CDR3 size: 14 residues. V was shortened by 5 bases and J by 7 bases, with 14 bases between the two germline ends.

V usage is TRBV11-1 and J usage is TRBJ2-7; 7 bases align to TRBD1. Germline V gene data show CDR1 as SGHAT and CDR2 as FQDESV (reference sequence). The CDR3 spans 15 residues. V was clipped by 5 bases and J by 0 bases; unmatched bases: 7. The CDR3 sequence: CASSEAGTASYEQYF. In DNA, the CDR3 is TGTGCCAGCAGCGAAGCCGGGACAGCCTCCTACGAGCAGTACTTC.

The V call is TRBV28, the J call TRBJ2-3, with D hard to call. CDR1 is MDHEN and CDR2 is SYDVKM in the germline V gene. V was shortened by 2 bases and J by 2 bases, with 8 bases between the two germline ends. CDR3 length: 14 amino acids. The CDR3 nucleotides are TGTGCCAGCAGTTTAGGGATAAACACAGATACGCAGTATTTT. The encoded protein is CASSLGINTDTQYF. Full variable domain (remainder filled in from reference TRBV28 and TRBJ2-3): DVKVTQSSRYLVKRTGEKVFLECVQDMDHENMFWYRQDPGLGLRLIYFSYDVKMKEKGDIPEGYSVSREKKERFSLILESASTNQTSMYLCASSLGINTDTQYFGPGTRLTVL.

The chain is built from TRBV27 and TRBJ2-2, with D unresolved. The CDR3 contains 13 residues. Germline lookup yields CDR1 MNHEY and CDR2 SMNVEV (reference sequence). The V end was cut by 2 bases, the J end by 5 bases, with 6 bases between. Written as DNA, the CDR3 is TGTGCCAGCAGTTTAGTGGTAACCGGGGAGCTGTTTTTT. Its protein is CASSLVVTGELFF.

This clone was counted a few times. The CDR3 is CASSYDSPGELFF. The CDR3 DNA reads TGTGCCAGCAGCTACGACAGCCCCGGGGAGCTGTTTTTT. The rearrangement uses TRBV7-3 and TRBJ2-2; D is possibly TRBD1 (5 bases). V lost 4 bases and J 6 bases, leaving 9 bases between the germline ends. The length of the CDR3 is 13 residues. Looked up from germline, CDR1 is SGHTA and CDR2 is FQGTGA.

This clone was seen a few times. The V and J genes are TRBV13 and TRBJ2-5, with a tentative D call TRBD2 (6 bases). The CDR3 totals 14 residues. Per germline, CDR1 PRHDT and CDR2 FYEKMQ (reference sequence). V gave up 2 bases and J gave up 4 bases, with 11 bases separating them. The CDR3 nucleotides read TGTGCCAGCAGCTTAAGGGCGGGGCGAGAGACCCAGTACTTC. It translates to CASSLRAGRETQYF.

This clone has a handful of counts. The sample holds other DNA sequences that translate to the same CDR3. The chain has TRBV9 and TRBJ1-1, with D uncertain. This CDR3 contains 13 residues. The V gene lost 2 bases and the J gene lost 2 bases, with 7 bases spanning the gap. Per the germline V gene, CDR1 is SGDLS and CDR2 is YYNGEE. The CDR3 DNA follows: TGTGCCAGCAGCGTGGGAAGTAACACTGAAGCTTTCTTT. Its translation is CASSVGSNTEAFF.

The J gene is TRBJ2-1, the V gene TRBV7-9; D may be TRBD2 (5 bases). V was shortened by 2 bases and J by 3 bases, with 8 bases between the two germline ends. This CDR3 region has 14 residues. Germline V gene data show CDR1 as SEHNR and CDR2 as FQNEAQ (reference sequence). The CDR3 loop reads CASSLPSNYNEQFF. The CDR3 bases are TGTGCCAGCAGCTTACCTAGCAACTACAATGAGCAGTTCTTC.

This clone turned up a few times. The chain employs TRBV11-3 and TRBJ1-1; D not certain. Trimming stripped 1 base from V and 1 base from J, with 4 bases between. The CDR3 length is 13 residues. Germline loops: CDR1 SGHNT, CDR2 YENEEA. The CDR3 sequence is CASSLAWNTEAFF. The CDR3 region has the DNA TGTGCCAGCAGCTTAGCCTGGAACACTGAAGCTTTCTTT.

The J gene is TRBJ2-7, the V gene TRBV7-2; D gene uncertain. V shed 5 bases and J shed 2 bases, with 10 bases lying between them. From germline, CDR1 is SGHTA and CDR2 FQGNSA. This CDR3 region has 13 residues. CDR3 sequence reads: CASSQDGTYEQYF. The DNA for the CDR3 is TGTGCCAGCAGCCAAGACGGCACCTACGAGCAGTACTTC.

Turning to this clone: The sample holds other DNA sequences that translate to the same CDR3. The rearrangement links TRBV29-1 to TRBJ1-3; TRBD1 agrees at 10 bases. Losses at the gene ends were 7 bases for V and 3 bases for J; bases not matched to a gene: 6. CDR3 size: 14 residues. Germline CDR1 SQVTM, CDR2 ANQGSEA. The CDR3 coding sequence is TGCAGCGCTGGGACAGGGGCGCTTGGAAACACCATATATTTT. This gives the protein CSAGTGALGNTIYF.

The chain links TRBV4-1 to TRBJ2-2; D tentatively fits TRBD1 or TRBD2 (6 bases each). V was cut by 4 bases and J by 5 bases, with 11 bases left in between. CDR1 and CDR2 (germline): MGHRA, YSYEKL. The length of the CDR3 is 14 residues. CDR3 protein: CASSPGAETGELFF. DNA for the CDR3: TGCGCCAGCAGCCCGGGGGCAGAAACCGGGGAGCTGTTTTTT.

This clone has only one observation. The rearrangement joins TRBV4-2 to TRBJ2-7; the D gene is possibly TRBD2 (7 bases). The ends were cut back, 5 bases at V and 2 bases at J, with 19 bases in the middle. Germline V gene sequence: CDR1 LGHNA, CDR2 YNFKEQ. There are 16 residues in the CDR3. CDR3 nucleotides: TGTGCCAGCAGCTCAAGTAGGGGGGGGAGTGCCTACGAGCAGTACTTC. This sequence encodes CASSSSRGGSAYEQYF.

The chain recombines TRBV28 with TRBJ2-5; 9 positions match TRBD1. J gave up 4 bases and V 6 bases, and 6 bases lay outside the gene matches. This CDR3 has 14 amino acids. CDR1 MDHEN and CDR2 SYDVKM come from the germline V gene. This CDR3 is CASRPTGGRETQYF. The CDR3 DNA sequence: TGTGCCAGCAGGCCAACAGGGGGCAGAGAGACCCAGTACTTC.

V gene TRBV7-9 combines with J gene TRBJ1-2, with TRBD1 as a possible D gene (6 bases). Germline CDR1 SEHNR, CDR2 FQNEAQ (reference sequence). The CDR3 covers 13 residues. V dropped 5 bases and J dropped 10 bases, with 17 bases sitting between them. The CDR3 bases are TGTGCCAGCAGCGTAGACAGGAGTTCTTTCTACACCTTC. It specifies CASSVDRSSFYTF.

The rearrangement links TRBV11-1 to TRBJ2-3; D uncertain. Germline CDR1 reads SGHAT; CDR2 reads FQDESV (reference sequence). The CDR3 runs to 14 residues. The V end lost 1 base, the J end lost 2 bases, and 7 bases lay between the germline ends. In DNA form, the CDR3 reads TGTGCCAGCAGCTTAGGAGTAACCACAGATACGCAGTATTTT. It yields the protein CASSLGVTTDTQYF.

This clone was picked up one time. This rearrangement joins TRBV28 to TRBJ2-7, with no clear D. This CDR3 spans 17 amino acids. From germline, CDR1 is MDHEN and CDR2 SYDVKM. V gave up 4 bases and J gave up 0 bases, with 19 bases separating them. The CDR3 DNA is TGTGCCAGCAGTTACTCCTACCGTCATTTGAGCTCCTACGAGCAGTACTTC. Translating gives CASSYSYRHLSSYEQYF.

The chain has TRBV7-8 and TRBJ1-1; TRBD1 matches at 8 bases. The germline V gene has CDR1 SGHVS and CDR2 FQNEAQ. The ends lost 2 bases at V and 0 bases at J; junction bases unmatched: 5. CDR3 size: 16 residues. This chain's CDR3 is CASSLWTGRMNTEAFF. CDR3 nucleotide sequence: TGTGCCAGCAGCTTATGGACAGGGCGAATGAACACTGAAGCTTTCTTT.

The rearrangement uses TRBV7-9 and TRBJ2-5; TRBD2 matches at 7 bases. Germline values: CDR1 SEHNR, CDR2 FQNEAQ (reference sequence). This CDR3 has 16 residues. With V trimmed by 3 bases and J by 0 bases, 7 bases remained unmatched. CDR3 coding DNA: TGTGCCAGCAGCTTGTTAGCGGGTATACACCAAGAGACCCAGTACTTC. It encodes CASSLLAGIHQETQYF.

This chain connects TRBV29-1 to TRBJ1-2; possibly TRBD1 for D (5 bases). The ends were cut back, 8 bases at V and 2 bases at J, with 12 bases in the middle. Per germline, CDR1 SQVTM and CDR2 ANQGSEA. CDR3 length equals 12 residues. The chain's CDR3 is CSTLWGNYGYTF. The CDR3 bases are TGCAGCACCCTATGGGGGAACTATGGCTACACCTTC.

The chain has TRBV28 and TRBJ2-7, with TRBD1 matching over 7 bases. The V and J ends lost 6 bases and 3 bases, in that order; junction bases with no gene match: 8. This CDR3 has 14 amino acids. Germline V gene sequence: CDR1 MDHEN, CDR2 SYDVKM. As DNA, the CDR3 is TGTGCCAGCAGGGGGACAGAGGCGGACTACGAGCAGTACTTC. This gives the protein CASRGTEADYEQYF.

This chain uses TRBV7-2 with TRBJ2-7; the match to TRBD2 covers 8 bases. CDR1 is SGHTA and CDR2 is FQGNSA in the germline V gene. The CDR3 spans 16 residues. Trimming took 5 bases from V and 4 from J; bases not matched to a gene: 13. CDR3 sequence: CASSPPEIAGLYEQYF. The CDR3 nucleotides read TGTGCCAGCAGCCCCCCCGAGATAGCGGGATTATACGAGCAGTACTTC.

The chain recombines TRBV23-1 with TRBJ2-4, with a tentative D call TRBD1 (5 bases). TRBV23-1 is assigned to the ORF class and has an uncertain function. Trimming shortened V by 0 bases and J by 3 bases, and 12 bases separated the two germline ends. The CDR3 spans 16 residues. CDR3 nucleotide sequence: TGCGCCAGCAGTCAATCGATAGGGGCGGTCAAAAACATTCAGTACTTC. As protein: CASSQSIGAVKNIQYF.

This sequence joins TRBV14 and TRBJ2-7; 10 positions match TRBD1. Germline CDR1 and CDR2: SGHDN and FVKESK. J lost 5 bases, V lost 2 bases, and 6 bases had no gene match. This CDR3 has 15 amino acids. The CDR3 bases are TGTGCCAGCAGCCAACCGGGACAGGGGTCCCACGAGCAGTACTTC. This gives the protein CASSQPGQGSHEQYF.

The chain is built from TRBV28 and TRBJ2-7; TRBD1 matches at 9 bases. J lost 0 bases, V lost 6 bases, and 9 bases had no gene match. The V gene's germline CDR1 is MDHEN and CDR2 SYDVKM. The CDR3 consists of 16 residues. CDR3 coding DNA: TGTGCCAGCAGCGTTGTACCGACAGGGGGCTCCTACGAGCAGTACTTC. Protein product: CASSVVPTGGSYEQYF.

This rearrangement joins TRBV28 to TRBJ2-1, with 10 bases matching TRBD1. CDR3 length: 15 amino acids. V trimming: 7 bases; J trimming: 7 bases; junction bases outside the gene matches: 10. Germline CDR1 MDHEN, CDR2 SYDVKM. CDR3 loop: CASTSTGGWRNEQFF. DNA of the CDR3: TGTGCCAGCACCTCGACAGGGGGCTGGAGGAATGAGCAGTTCTTC.

The chain links TRBV15 to TRBJ1-2; 8 positions match TRBD1. Germline-derived CDR1 and CDR2 are LNHNV and YYDKDF (reference sequence). V lost 1 base to trimming and J lost 1 base; unmatched junction nucleotides: 5. The CDR3 consists of 16 residues. CDR3 sequence: CATSRGTGGVNYGYTF. CDR3 DNA: TGTGCCACCAGCAGAGGAACAGGGGGGGTTAACTATGGCTACACCTTC.

The gene calls are TRBV27 and TRBJ2-7, with 9 bases lining up with TRBD1. The J segment lost 5 bases and the V segment lost 4 bases, leaving 6 bases of the junction unmatched. Germline-derived CDR1 and CDR2 are MNHEY and SMNVEV (reference sequence). The CDR3 runs 14 residues. CDR3 sequence (DNA): TGTGCCAGCAGTTCCCGGGACAGGGACCACGAGCAGTACTTC. Its translation is CASSSRDRDHEQYF.

J is TRBJ2-7 and V is TRBV27; 9 bases agree with TRBD1. The V and J ends lost 6 bases and 3 bases, in that order; junction bases with no gene match: 3. This CDR3 region has 13 residues. In germline, CDR1 is MNHEY, CDR2 SMNVEV (reference sequence). The CDR3 nucleotides are TGTGCCAGCAGGGGACAGGGAGGCTACGAGCAGTACTTC. Translated: CASRGQGGYEQYF.